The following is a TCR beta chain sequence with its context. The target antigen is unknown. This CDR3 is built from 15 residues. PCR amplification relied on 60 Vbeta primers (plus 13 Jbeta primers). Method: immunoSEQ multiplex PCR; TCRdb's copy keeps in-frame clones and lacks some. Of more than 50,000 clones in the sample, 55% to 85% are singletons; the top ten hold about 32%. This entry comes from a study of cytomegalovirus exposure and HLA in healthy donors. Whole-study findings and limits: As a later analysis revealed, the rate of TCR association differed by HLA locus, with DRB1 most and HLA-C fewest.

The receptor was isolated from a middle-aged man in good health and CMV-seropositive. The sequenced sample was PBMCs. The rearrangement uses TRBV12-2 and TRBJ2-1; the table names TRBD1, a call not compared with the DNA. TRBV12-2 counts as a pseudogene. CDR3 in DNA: TGTGCAAGTCGCCCGTGGGACAGTATCGACAATGAGCAGTTCTTC. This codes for CASRPWDSIDNEQFF.